This TCR beta chain was sequenced for a study of blood T cell repertoires in COVID-19. The overall study: The United States, Italy and Spain were the sources of the acute and convalescent COVID-19 samples. Sources were T cells, B-cell-depleted T cells, or PBMCs; the material itself was cDNA or gDNA.

In the authors' workflow: Amplification of reference gene primers provided the estimated nucleated cell counts. Sequenced by immunoSEQ multiplex PCR; TCRdb stores in-frame clones only, minus some. That table gives V, J and clone size, and the DNA gave D and trimming. The data hold 300,000 to 350,000 clones, with about 89% observed a single time. Germline-derived CDR1 and CDR2 are SGHTA and FQGNSA. This CDR3 is built from 14 residues. The trim removed 4 bases at V and 6 bases at J, leaving 3 bases unmatched. J is TRBJ2-4 and V is TRBV7-2, with 10 bases aligning to TRBD1. Sample: peripheral blood. The TCR comes from a woman aged 50 to 60 with COVID-19, enrolled during active disease. CDR3 DNA sequence: TGTGCCAGCAGCTGGGACAGGGGAGGAAACATTCAGTACTTC. The encoded protein is CASSWDRGGNIQYF.